This T cell receptor (beta chain) was sequenced for a study of blood T cell repertoires in COVID-19. Across the study: Acute-phase and convalescent COVID-19 samples originated in the United States, Italy and Spain. Sample material is recorded as cDNA or gDNA derived from T cells, B-cell-depleted T cells, or PBMCs.

This clone was counted once. Sequencing used immunoSEQ multiplex PCR; TCRdb keeps in-frame clones, though not all of them. This sample carries 60,000 to 75,000 clones, about 83% of them seen once, and the ten largest clones take roughly 18%. CDR1 is SGDLS, CDR2 YYNGEE, per germline. V lost 7 bases and J lost 6, with 18 bases in between. This CDR3 contains 14 residues. The J gene is TRBJ2-3, the V gene TRBV9; maybe TRBD2 (6 bases). The source material was peripheral blood. The receptor was isolated from a woman over 75 with acute or convalescent COVID-19. CDR3 sequence (DNA): TGTGCCAGCCGCTCATCAGCGGGCTGGGATACGCAGTATTTT. Its protein is CASRSSAGWDTQYF.